This is a list of T cell receptor beta chains from one sample in a study of T cell responses to AZD1222 COVID-19 vaccine. The method was immunoSEQ multiplex PCR; TCRdb's version includes in-frame clones alone and lacks a portion of them. The sample lists under 150,000 clones, approximately 88% occurring once. Sequencing was performed on peripheral blood, taken on day 0 of MenACWY control vaccination. The receptors originated from an adult in good health. The CDR3 runs from the conserved cysteine through the conserved F or W. D genes are given only for firm matches. The size of a clone is reported for some rows only, either as once, few or many, or as a class for expanded clones.

V,J,D,size,DNA,CDR3
TRBV24-1,TRBJ2-3,NA,NA,TGTGCCACCAGTGAGGGTCCTCCTAGCCCCCCAGATACGCAGTATTTT,CATSEGPPSPPDTQYF
TRBV7-2,TRBJ1-5,NA,NA,TGTGCCAGCAGCTCGCCGTGGAGCAGGGAGCCCCAGCATTTT,CASSSPWSREPQHF
TRBV3-1/TRBV3-2,TRBJ2-7,NA,NA,TGTGCCAGCAGCCAAGTACGGATTCCCAGCCACGAGCAGTACTTC,CASSQVRIPSHEQYF
TRBV28,TRBJ2-7,TRBD2,NA,TGTGCCAGCAGTTTTTCTAGCGGGAGGGGATTCGACTACGAGCAGTACTTC,CASSFSSGRGFDYEQYF
TRBV6-5,TRBJ2-7,NA,NA,TGTGCCAGCAGTTACTCGTCTACAACAGTACGCTACGAGCAGTACTTC,CASSYSSTTVRYEQYF
TRBV19,TRBJ2-7,NA,NA,TGTGCCAGTAGTATTCTGCCAGGGGAAATCGGTTCCGAGCAGTACTTC,CASSILPGEIGSEQYF
TRBV11-2,TRBJ2-1,TRBD2,NA,TGTGCCAGCAGTCTAACTAGCGGATACAATGAGCAGTTCTTC,CASSLTSGYNEQFF
TRBV9,TRBJ1-2,NA,NA,TGTGCCAGCAGCGTAGGATCGGAGCTCGGTGGCTACACCTTC,CASSVGSELGGYTF
TRBV5-6,TRBJ1-5,NA,NA,TGTGCCAGCAGCTTGGCTTCAGGGGTAGGCAATCAGCCCCAGCATTTT,CASSLASGVGNQPQHF
TRBV28,TRBJ1-5,NA,NA,TGTGCCAGCAGCCTGGGGGGCGCCGGCAATCAGCCCCAGCATTTT,CASSLGGAGNQPQHF
TRBV6-5,TRBJ1-2,NA,NA,TGTGCCAGCAGTCCGGACAGTACTAACTATGGCTACACCTTC,CASSPDSTNYGYTF
TRBV30,TRBJ2-7,NA,once,TGTGCCTGGAGCTGGGAGAGCGACTCCTACGAGCAGTACTTC,CAWSWESDSYEQYF
TRBV7-7,TRBJ2-5,NA,NA,TGTGCCAGCAGCCCGGACATGAGGGAGACCCAGTACTTC,CASSPDMRETQYF
TRBV30,TRBJ1-2,NA,NA,TGTGCCTGGACCAACGGTAGGCTCTCCTATGGCTACACCTTC,CAWTNGRLSYGYTF
TRBV7-9,TRBJ2-3,TRBD1,NA,TGTGCCAGCAGCTATGGGACAGGATTAATAGATACGCAGTATTTT,CASSYGTGLIDTQYF
TRBV9,TRBJ2-1,TRBD1,NA,TGTGCCAGCAGTTCCCGGGGGACAGGGTGGGTCAATGAGCAGTTCTTC,CASSSRGTGWVNEQFF
TRBV19,TRBJ2-4,NA,NA,TGTGCCAGTAGTCCACCGGACAGAGCAGCCAAAAACATTCAGTACTTC,CASSPPDRAAKNIQYF
TRBV24-1,TRBJ1-2,NA,NA,TGTGCCACCAGTGATTTGAGGTCAGGGAGCTATGGCTACACCTTC,CATSDLRSGSYGYTF
TRBV4-1,TRBJ2-1,TRBD2,NA,TGCGCCAGCAGCCAAGGTCGGTTGCGGGAGGCCTACAATGAGCAGTTCTTC,CASSQGRLREAYNEQFF
TRBV24-1,TRBJ1-6,NA,NA,TGTGCCACCAGTGGAGAGACAAGTAATTCACCCCTCCACTTT,CATSGETSNSPLHF
TRBV5-1,TRBJ2-5,NA,once,TGCGCCAGCAACTTACAGGGCCAGGGGGAGACCCAGTACTTC,CASNLQGQGETQYF
TRBV2,TRBJ2-7,TRBD2,NA,TGTGCCAGCAGTGGTAGGGCCGGGACTAGCGGGACCTACGAGCAGTACTTC,CASSGRAGTSGTYEQYF
TRBV27,TRBJ1-5,NA,NA,TGTGCCAGCAGGCCTCGACAGACGATTGATAGCAATCAGCCCCAGCATTTT,CASRPRQTIDSNQPQHF
TRBV18,TRBJ2-2,NA,NA,TGTGCCAGCTCATCTATCGGACTCGCTTCGAACACCGGGGAGCTGTTTTTT,CASSSIGLASNTGELFF
TRBV18,TRBJ1-3,NA,NA,TGTGCCAGCTCACCACAGGGAATTCGCTCTGGAAACACCATATATTTT,CASSPQGIRSGNTIYF
TRBV19,TRBJ2-1,NA,NA,TGTGCCAGTACCGGACGGAGTAATGAGCAGTTCTTC,CASTGRSNEQFF